This T cell receptor (beta chain) was sequenced for a study of T cell changes during pregnancy in multiple sclerosis. Germline values: CDR1 SGHNT, CDR2 YENEEA. CDR3 size: 13 residues. Deletions cut 5 bases from V and 5 bases from J, with 12 bases between. This table comes from immunoSEQ multiplex PCR, and its TCRdb copy is limited to in-frame clones, with some not included. The profile shows over 25,000 clones, about 88% of them singletons. The specimen was CD8+ T cells from peripheral blood mononuclear cells, collected in the third trimester of pregnancy. This TCR derives from a female donor with multiple sclerosis, enrolled in a pregnancy study. The V and J genes are TRBV11-3 and TRBJ2-5; D is possibly TRBD1 (5 bases). The CDR3 DNA reads TGTGCCAGCAGCAGGGGTTTGTCGGAGACCCAGTACTTC. Encoded protein: CASSRGLSETQYF.